These 5 T cell receptor beta chains were all obtained from the same sample, sequenced in a study of blood T cell repertoires in COVID-19. The protocol was immunoSEQ multiplex PCR, while the TCRdb copy is restricted to in-frame clones and leaves out a portion. The table includes 130,000 to 150,000 clones, around 84% detected once. The material sequenced was PBMCs or T cells enriched from blood (not recorded which). The receptors were gathered from a woman aged 50 to 60 who had been exposed to COVID-19.

The gene calls are TRBV7-9 and TRBJ1-1; 7 nucleotides line up with TRBD1. J was trimmed by 6 bases and V by 2 bases; bases with no gene match: 9. CDR1 is SEHNR, CDR2 FQNEAQ, per germline (reference sequence). The CDR3 contains 15 residues. The CDR3 sequence: CASSLPTGVRAEAFF. CDR3 nucleotide sequence: TGTGCCAGCAGCTTACCAACAGGGGTGAGGGCTGAAGCTTTCTTT.

This clone was detected once. The chain links TRBV7-2 to TRBJ1-5; 8 bases are shared with TRBD1. Per the germline V gene, CDR1 is SGHTA and CDR2 is FQGNSA. Trimming took 3 bases from V and 1 from J; bases not matched to a gene: 5. The CDR3 runs 16 residues. In nucleotides, the CDR3 is TGTGCCAGCAGCTTTCGACAGGGGCTAAGCAATCAGCCCCAGCATTTT. Translation gives CASSFRQGLSNQPQHF.

This clone has only a few counts. The chain has TRBV18 and TRBJ1-5, with 9 bases matching TRBD1. The CDR3 length is 16 residues. The germline V gene encodes CDR1 KGHSH and CDR2 LQKENI. Germline trimming cut 6 bases from V and 4 bases from J; bases unmatched to any gene: 10. The CDR3 DNA reads as TGTGCCAGCTCCCGGGGACAGGGAAATCGGAATCAGCCCCAGCATTTT. Amino acids: CASSRGQGNRNQPQHF.

The chain employs TRBV18 and TRBJ1-6; the match to TRBD1 covers 11 bases. The CDR3 has 16 amino acids. After removal of 5 bases from V and 8 bases from J, the junction contained 8 bases not matched to a gene. The germline gives CDR1 KGHSH, CDR2 LQKENI. The CDR3 loop is CASSSLSGQGDSPLHF. In DNA form, the CDR3 reads TGTGCCAGCTCATCATTATCGGGACAGGGGGATTCACCCCTCCACTTT.

The chain carries TRBV19 and TRBJ2-5; 9 positions match TRBD1. V gave up 6 bases and J gave up 5 bases; unmatched junction bases: 4. The length of the CDR3 is 13 residues. CDR1 is LNHDA and CDR2 is SQIVND in the germline V gene (reference sequence). In DNA, the CDR3 is TGTGCCAGTAGGGACAGGGGCAGGGAGACCCAGTACTTC. Translating it yields CASRDRGRETQYF.